These 21 T cell receptor beta chains were sequenced from one sample in a study of cytomegalovirus exposure and HLA in healthy donors. Primers for the PCR totalled 60 Vbeta and 13 Jbeta. Method: immunoSEQ multiplex PCR; TCRdb's copy keeps in-frame clones and lacks some. The table has around 70,000 clones, approximately 80% seen once. Source material: PBMCs. The receptors were gathered from a human donor in good health.

This clone was seen a few times. CDR3 DNA sequence: TGCGCCAGCAGCTTACAGGGGACCCAGTTCGCGAACACCGGGGAGCTGTTTTTT. It encodes CASSLQGTQFANTGELFF. This rearrangement joins TRBV5-1 to TRBJ2-2, with TRBD1 matching 7 bases. V dropped 2 bases and J dropped 0; count of bases not matched to a gene: 10. This CDR3 contains 18 residues. Germline V lookup: CDR1 SGHRS, CDR2 YFSETQ.

CDR3 region: CASRPPGQIYGYTF. The CDR3 nucleotides are TGTGCCAGCAGACCGCCCGGACAGATCTATGGCTACACCTTC. The V gene is TRBV27, the J gene TRBJ1-2; perhaps TRBD1 as D (6 bases). There are 14 residues in the CDR3. V was trimmed by 6 bases and J by 4 bases, leaving 15 bases between them. The V gene's germline CDR1 is MNHEY and CDR2 SMNVEV (reference sequence).

V gene TRBV15 combines with J gene TRBJ1-5; no definite D call. Germline values: CDR1 LNHNV, CDR2 YYDKDF (reference sequence). CDR3 length equals 14 residues. The V and J ends lost 0 bases and 3 bases respectively, with 6 bases between them. CDR3 nucleotide sequence: TGTGCCACCAGCAGAGATGGCATCAATCAGCCCCAGCATTTT. Its translation: CATSRDGINQPQHF.

This clone has a handful of counts. The chain recombines TRBV9 with TRBJ2-2; TRBD1 is a possible D gene (6 bases). CDR3 length: 13 amino acids. The germline gives CDR1 SGDLS, CDR2 YYNGEE. The germline V and J ends were trimmed by 1 base and 7 bases, with 8 bases remaining between them. The CDR3 is CASSVQGHGELFF. In DNA form, the CDR3 reads TGTGCCAGCAGCGTACAGGGGCACGGGGAGCTGTTTTTT. Complete variable domain (other parts from reference TRBV9 and TRBJ2-2): DSGVTQTPKHLITATGQRVTLRCSPRSGDLSVYWYQQSLDQGLQFLIQYYNGEERAKGNILERFSAQQFPDLHSELNLSSLELGDSALYFCASSVQGHGELFFGEGSRLTVL.

Of note for this clone: At one of its ends the junction is not consistent with the germline gene, which may arise from a read error. The chain employs TRBV7-9 and TRBJ2-7, with D maybe TRBD1 (6 bases). Germline CDR1 is SEHNR and CDR2 is FQNEAQ (reference sequence). The length of the CDR3 is 12 residues. Written as DNA, the CDR3 is TGTTCCAGCAGCTTACAGGGCTACGAGCAGTACTTC. Its protein product is CSSSLQGYEQYF.

The J gene is TRBJ1-5, the V gene TRBV19; the match to TRBD1 covers 12 bases. The ends lost 3 bases at V and 6 bases at J; junction bases unmatched: 6. The germline CDR1 and CDR2 sequences are LNHDA and SQIVND (reference sequence). The CDR3 sequence is 16 residues long. CDR3: CASSIRGTGGPQPQHF. CDR3 DNA sequence: TGTGCCAGTAGTATTCGGGGGACAGGGGGCCCTCAGCCCCAGCATTTT.

This clone was detected only a few times. This chain links TRBV7-9 with TRBJ1-1; 8 bases line up with TRBD1. Trimming at V came to 5 bases and at J to 11 bases, leaving 7 bases not matched to a gene. The CDR3 consists of 12 residues. From germline, CDR1 is SEHNR and CDR2 FQNEAQ (reference sequence). The CDR3 coding sequence is TGTGCCAGCAGCCCGCGGACAGGGAGTGCTTTCTTT. This encodes CASSPRTGSAFF.

V is TRBV5-1 and J is TRBJ2-3, with 10 bases fitting TRBD2. J gave up 0 bases and V 2 bases, and 0 bases lay outside the gene matches. Per germline, CDR1 SGHRS and CDR2 YFSETQ. This CDR3 comprises 15 residues. CDR3 protein: CASSLLAGSTDTQYF. CDR3 DNA: TGCGCCAGCAGCTTACTAGCGGGGAGCACAGATACGCAGTATTTT.

This clone was observed a few times. V gene TRBV28 combines with J gene TRBJ1-1, with 7 bases that match TRBD1. The V gene's germline CDR1 is MDHEN and CDR2 SYDVKM. V lost 6 bases, J lost 8 bases, and 15 bases stayed unmatched. The CDR3 length is 15 residues. DNA for the CDR3: TGTGCCAGCAGACGATCGATCCGGGACAGTGCGGAAGCTTTCTTT. Encoded protein: CASRRSIRDSAEAFF.

CDR3 sequence: CASSSPTGTEPDTQYF. The CDR3 DNA is TGTGCCAGCAGCAGCCCGACGGGAACAGAGCCAGATACGCAGTATTTT. The chain employs TRBV5-8 and TRBJ2-3, with a weak D call TRBD2 (5 bases). The CDR3 is 16 amino acids. V was cut by 4 bases and J by 4 bases, with 19 bases left in between. Germline V CDR1 and CDR2: SGHTS, YDEGEE.

The rearrangement links TRBV10-3 to TRBJ1-3; 7 bases are a match to TRBD1. The CDR3 length is 15 residues. The trim removed 10 bases at V and 0 bases at J, leaving 9 bases unmatched. From germline, CDR1 is ENHRY and CDR2 SYGVKD. CDR3 protein: CAKSRQGPSGNTIYF. The CDR3 DNA sequence: TGTGCCAAGTCTCGACAGGGCCCCTCTGGAAACACCATATATTTT.

This chain connects TRBV5-5 to TRBJ2-1, with D hard to call. Trimming removed 2 bases at V and 7 bases at J, with 13 bases between. This CDR3 contains 14 residues. Germline V CDR1 and CDR2: SGHKS, YYEKEE (reference sequence). The CDR3 DNA follows: TGTGCCAGCAGCTTAGCAGACTTGTATAATGAGCAGTTCTTC. Its translation: CASSLADLYNEQFF.

This rearrangement joins TRBV15 to TRBJ1-6; perhaps TRBD1 as D (5 bases). Germline lookup yields CDR1 LNHNV and CDR2 YYDKDF (reference sequence). This CDR3 is built from 15 residues. Trimming took off 0 bases at V and 7 bases at J, with 10 bases between the two ends. The chain's CDR3 is CATSREAGLNSPLHF. The CDR3 nucleotides read TGTGCCACCAGCAGAGAGGCAGGGCTAAATTCACCCCTCCACTTT.

The chain links TRBV5-4 to TRBJ1-1, with 10 bases matching TRBD1. The CDR3 contains 14 residues. From germline, CDR1 is SGHNT and CDR2 YYREEE (reference sequence). V was clipped by 4 bases and J by 4 bases; unmatched bases: 4. The DNA of the CDR3 is TGTGCCAGCAGCCCTAGACAGGGGGCCACTGAAGCTTTCTTT. Translation: CASSPRQGATEAFF.

The chain couples TRBV7-3 to TRBJ2-2; weak D call: TRBD2 (6 bases). V lost 5 bases and J lost 5, with 12 bases in between. The CDR3 consists of 14 residues. Germline CDR1 and CDR2: SGHTA and FQGTGA. CDR3 coding DNA: TGTGCCAGCAGCCGAGGAGGGGTAACCGGGGAGCTGTTTTTT. As protein: CASSRGGVTGELFF.

The chain carries TRBV7-9 and TRBJ1-2; D ambiguous. Trimming stripped 6 bases from V and 8 bases from J, with 16 bases between. Germline CDR1 is SEHNR and CDR2 is FQNEAQ (reference sequence). The CDR3 covers 13 residues. The chain's CDR3 is CASSSQSPVGYTF. As DNA, the CDR3 is TGTGCCAGCAGTTCACAGTCACCGGTGGGCTACACCTTC.

The chain recombines TRBV6-5 with TRBJ1-1, with D perhaps matching TRBD1 (5 bases). Per the germline V gene, CDR1 is MNHEY and CDR2 is SVGAGI. The V gene lost 5 bases and the J gene lost 3 bases, with 13 bases spanning the gap. The CDR3 is 14 residues long. CDR3 residues: CASSNKGVYTEAFF. Written as DNA, the CDR3 is TGTGCCAGCAGTAATAAAGGGGTATACACTGAAGCTTTCTTT.

V usage is TRBV5-1 and J usage is TRBJ2-5, with TRBD1 identical over 8 bases. CDR1 is SGHRS, CDR2 YFSETQ, per germline. Trimming took 4 bases from V and 5 from J; bases not matched to a gene: 10. CDR3 length: 15 residues. CDR3 nucleotides: TGCGCCAGCAGCCCCGAACCCGGACAGGGTGAGACCCAGTACTTC. This sequence encodes CASSPEPGQGETQYF. Drawing the rest from reference TRBV5-1 and TRBJ2-5, the complete variable domain is KAGVTQTPRYLIKTRGQQVTLSCSPISGHRSVSWYQQTPGQGLQFLFEYFSETQRNKGNFPGRFSGRQFSNSRSEMNVSTLELGDSALYLCASSPEPGQGETQYFGPGTRLLVL.

The CDR3 DNA is TGTGCCAGCAGTCCGGTCGTAGCCGATACGCAGTATTTT. This encodes CASSPVVADTQYF. This chain joins TRBV7-3 and TRBJ2-3; D is unclear. This CDR3 is 13 amino acids long. Germline-derived CDR1 and CDR2 are SGHTA and FQGTGA. V lost 6 bases and J lost 6, with 13 bases in between.

This clone was counted once. The gene calls are TRBV2 and TRBJ2-5; a weak D match, TRBD1 (5 bases). From germline, CDR1 is SNHLY and CDR2 FYNNEI. The CDR3 contains 12 residues. Trimming pared 2 bases from V and 4 bases from J, leaving 5 bases between. CDR3: CASSETGETQYF. In DNA form, the CDR3 reads TGTGCCAGCAGTGAAACAGGAGAGACCCAGTACTTC.

This clone has only a few counts. The chain combines TRBV6-5 with TRBJ1-1; D unclear. This CDR3 is built from 14 residues. Trimming cost V 0 bases and J 1 base, with 6 bases left between them. CDR1 is MNHEY and CDR2 is SVGAGI in the germline V gene. CDR3 DNA sequence: TGTGCCAGCAGTTACTCCCAGGCGAACACTGAAGCTTTCTTT. It is translated as CASSYSQANTEAFF.